This T cell receptor (beta chain) was documented in a study of OX40 agonist ivuxolimab in advanced cancers. Across the study: The patients received ivuxolimab by intravenous route every 2 weeks at 0.01 to 10 mg/kg. Patients enrolled in dose escalation were diagnosed with hepatocellular carcinoma, melanoma, renal cell or head and neck cancer. Findings and limits, study-wide: Among patients with partial responses at 0.1-3.0 mg/kg, clonal expansion was among the lowest.

The junction had 3 bases not matched to a gene; V was cut back by 6 bases and J by 1 base. Germline CDR1 SNHLY, CDR2 FYNNEI. There are 14 residues in the CDR3. This clone has just one count. Its antigen remains unknown. Measured with immunoSEQ multiplex PCR; TCRdb has only the in-frame clones, and not every one. In the table there are approximately 59,000 clones, over 70% of which are singletons. The receptor comes from an adult with an advanced solid tumor such as melanoma, head and neck, liver or kidney cancer. This rearrangement joins TRBV2 to TRBJ2-7; the match to TRBD2 covers 10 bases. Sample: CD4+ or CD8+ T cells sorted from blood, taken in a trial of the OX40 agonist ivuxolimab. Here the CDR3 reads CASRLAGQSYEQYF. CDR3 DNA: TGTGCCAGCAGACTAGCGGGACAATCCTACGAGCAGTACTTC.